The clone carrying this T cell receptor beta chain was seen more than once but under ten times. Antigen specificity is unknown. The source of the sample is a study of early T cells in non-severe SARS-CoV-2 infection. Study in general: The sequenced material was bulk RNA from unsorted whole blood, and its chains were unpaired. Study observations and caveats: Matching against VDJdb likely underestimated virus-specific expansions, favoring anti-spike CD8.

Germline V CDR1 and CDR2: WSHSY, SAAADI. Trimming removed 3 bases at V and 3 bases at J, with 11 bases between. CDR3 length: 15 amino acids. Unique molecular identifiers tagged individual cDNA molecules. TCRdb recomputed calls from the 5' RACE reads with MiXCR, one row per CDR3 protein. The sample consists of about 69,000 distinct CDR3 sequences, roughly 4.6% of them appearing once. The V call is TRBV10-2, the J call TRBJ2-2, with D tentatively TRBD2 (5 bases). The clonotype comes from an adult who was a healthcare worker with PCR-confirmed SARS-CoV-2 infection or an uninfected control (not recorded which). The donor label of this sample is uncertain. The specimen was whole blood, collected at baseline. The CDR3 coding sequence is TGCGCCAGCAGTGAACGGGCGGGCGACACCGGGGAGCTGTTTTTT. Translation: CASSERAGDTGELFF.